The rows below give T cell receptor beta chains drawn from one sample of a study of human T cells and chemical hapten exposure. One entry per CDR3 protein results from TCRdb running MiXCR on the RACE reads. The sample lists fewer than 40,000 distinct CDR3 sequences; roughly 5.4% were seen once. Sample: whole blood. These receptors were taken from a human donor in good health. Some clones in this sample may be carry-over from other donors' samples. Both conserved end residues are part of each CDR3. A D gene is named only where the DNA matches it firmly. For some rows the clone size is stated as once, few or many, or as a class when expanded; others skip it.

CDR3nt: TGTGCCAGCAGCAAGACAAGCAACTATGGCTACACCTTC
CDR3aa: CASSKTSNYGYTF
d_gene: NA
abundance: NA
j_gene: TRBJ1-2
v_gene: TRBV12-3/TRBV12-4

CDR3nt: TGTGCCAGCAGCTTAGTGAACAGGTGGAACACTGAAGCTTTCTTT
CDR3aa: CASSLVNRWNTEAFF
d_gene: NA
abundance: many
j_gene: TRBJ1-1
v_gene: TRBV7-2

CDR3nt: TGCGCCAGCAGCCCCCAGGGGACAGGGGGAAGTTTGGATACGCAGTATTTT
CDR3aa: CASSPQGTGGSLDTQYF
d_gene: TRBD1
abundance: many
j_gene: TRBJ2-3
v_gene: TRBV4-1

CDR3nt: TGTGCTAGTGGTTCACCCTCCCCCCCGGGAGAGAATCAGCCCCAGCATTTT
CDR3aa: CASGSPSPPGENQPQHF
d_gene: NA
abundance: medium-sized
j_gene: TRBJ1-5
v_gene: TRBV12-5

CDR3nt: TGTGCCATCAGTGCCGACAGGGGCCGGGGCTACACCTTC
CDR3aa: CAISADRGRGYTF
d_gene: TRBD1
abundance: few
j_gene: TRBJ1-2
v_gene: TRBV10-3

CDR3nt: TGTGCCAGCAGCCGGATTAGCGAGGCCACTTATGGCTACACCTTC
CDR3aa: CASSRISEATYGYTF
d_gene: NA
abundance: many
j_gene: TRBJ1-2
v_gene: TRBV3-1

CDR3nt: TGTGCCAGCAGTACATCCGGCGGGGGCCCCTATGAGCAGTTCTTC
CDR3aa: CASSTSGGGPYEQFF
d_gene: NA
abundance: many
j_gene: TRBJ2-1
v_gene: TRBV6-4

CDR3nt: TGTGCCAGCAGCTTTCTAGCGGGATCCTACAATGAGCAGTTCTTC
CDR3aa: CASSFLAGSYNEQFF
d_gene: TRBD2
abundance: NA
j_gene: TRBJ2-1
v_gene: TRBV5-6

CDR3nt: TGTGCCAGCAGCTTAGGGCTGAGTGAGAGCTACACCTTC
CDR3aa: CASSLGLSESYTF
d_gene: NA
abundance: many
j_gene: TRBJ1-2
v_gene: TRBV7-8

CDR3nt: TGTGCCATCAGCCCTGTCGGGACTAGCGGGAGGTTTGAGCAGTTCTTC
CDR3aa: CAISPVGTSGRFEQFF
d_gene: TRBD2
abundance: NA
j_gene: TRBJ2-1
v_gene: TRBV10-3

CDR3nt: TGTGCCAGCAGTTACCCGGACCGCCCGGGTAAACTGTTTTTT
CDR3aa: CASSYPDRPGKLFF
d_gene: NA
abundance: many
j_gene: TRBJ1-4
v_gene: TRBV6-2/TRBV6-3

CDR3nt: TGTGCCAGCAGCTTAGCGCCGGCCTTCACAGATACGCAGTATTTT
CDR3aa: CASSLAPAFTDTQYF
d_gene: NA
abundance: many
j_gene: TRBJ2-3
v_gene: TRBV7-2

CDR3nt: TGCGCCAGCAGCTTGGGACTAGCGGGCGGAACAGATACGCAGTATTTT
CDR3aa: CASSLGLAGGTDTQYF
d_gene: TRBD2
abundance: many
j_gene: TRBJ2-3
v_gene: TRBV5-1

CDR3nt: TGTGCCACCAGTGATTTTGGGGACAATGAGCAGTTCTTC
CDR3aa: CATSDFGDNEQFF
d_gene: NA
abundance: many
j_gene: TRBJ2-1
v_gene: TRBV24-1

CDR3nt: TGTGCCAGCAGTTTAAGGGGGCCATCATATTACAATGAGCAGTTCTTC
CDR3aa: CASSLRGPSYYNEQFF
d_gene: TRBD1
abundance: many
j_gene: TRBJ2-1
v_gene: TRBV27

CDR3nt: TGCGCCAGCAGCAGTCGACAGGGCTCTCTCGGGGCCAACGTCCTGACTTTC
CDR3aa: CASSSRQGSLGANVLTF
d_gene: TRBD1
abundance: many
j_gene: TRBJ2-6
v_gene: TRBV4-3

CDR3nt: TGCAGTGCTAGAGGCGTCGGGGGAAGTAGGTTCTTC
CDR3aa: CSARGVGGSRFF
d_gene: NA
abundance: many
j_gene: TRBJ2-1
v_gene: TRBV20-1